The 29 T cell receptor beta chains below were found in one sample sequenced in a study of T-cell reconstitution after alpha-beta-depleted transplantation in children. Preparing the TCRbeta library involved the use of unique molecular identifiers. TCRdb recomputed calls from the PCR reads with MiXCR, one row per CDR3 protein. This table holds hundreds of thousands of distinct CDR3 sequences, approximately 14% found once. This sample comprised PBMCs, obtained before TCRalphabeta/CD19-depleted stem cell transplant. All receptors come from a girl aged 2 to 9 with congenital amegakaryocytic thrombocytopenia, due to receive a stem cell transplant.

CDR3 in DNA: TGTGCCAGCAGTTGGGAGGGTATGGCGCAGTATTTT. Its translation: CASSWEGMAQYF. The chain uses TRBV6-5 and TRBJ2-3; 7 positions match TRBD2. CDR1 is MNHEY and CDR2 is SVGAGI in the germline V gene. This CDR3 is 12 amino acids long. The junction had 5 bases not matched to a gene; V was cut back by 4 bases and J by 10 bases.

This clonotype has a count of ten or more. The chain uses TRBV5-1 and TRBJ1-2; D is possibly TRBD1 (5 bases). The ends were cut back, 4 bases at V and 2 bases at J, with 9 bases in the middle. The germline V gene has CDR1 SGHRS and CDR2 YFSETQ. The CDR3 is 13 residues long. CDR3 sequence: CASSAGTNYGYTF. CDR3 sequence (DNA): TGCGCCAGCAGCGCTGGGACGAACTATGGCTACACCTTC.

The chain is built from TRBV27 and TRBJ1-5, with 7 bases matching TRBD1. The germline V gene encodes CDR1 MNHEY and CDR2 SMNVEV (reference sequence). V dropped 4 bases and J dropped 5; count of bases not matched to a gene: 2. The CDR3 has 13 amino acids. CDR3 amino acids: CASSWGQYQPQHF. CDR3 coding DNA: TGTGCCAGCAGTTGGGGACAGTATCAGCCCCAGCATTTT.

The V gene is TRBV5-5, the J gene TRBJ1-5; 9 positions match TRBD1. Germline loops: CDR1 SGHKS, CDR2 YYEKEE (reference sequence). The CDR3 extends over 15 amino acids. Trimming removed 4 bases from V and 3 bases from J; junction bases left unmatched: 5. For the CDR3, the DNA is TGTGCCAGCAGCGCGGACAGGGGAGCCAATCAGCCCCAGCATTTT. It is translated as CASSADRGANQPQHF.

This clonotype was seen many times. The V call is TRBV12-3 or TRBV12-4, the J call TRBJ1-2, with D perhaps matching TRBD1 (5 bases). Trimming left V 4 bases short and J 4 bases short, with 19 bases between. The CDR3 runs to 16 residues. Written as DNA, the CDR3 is TGTGCCAGCAGTTCTCCCTATGACCGACAGTCCTATGGCTACACCTTC. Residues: CASSSPYDRQSYGYTF.

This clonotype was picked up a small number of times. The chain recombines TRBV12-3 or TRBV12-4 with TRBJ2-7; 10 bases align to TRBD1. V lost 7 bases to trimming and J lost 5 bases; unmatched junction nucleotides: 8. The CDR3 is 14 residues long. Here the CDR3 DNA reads TGTGCCAGCAACCCGGGACAGGGGCCCAACGAGCAGTACTTC. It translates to CASNPGQGPNEQYF.

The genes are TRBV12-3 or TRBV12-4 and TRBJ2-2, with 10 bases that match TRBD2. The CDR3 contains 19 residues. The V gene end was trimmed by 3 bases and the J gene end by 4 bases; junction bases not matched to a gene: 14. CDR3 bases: TGTGCCAGCAGTTTTTTCAGGACTAGCGGAACCGGCAGCACCGGGGAGCTGTTTTTT. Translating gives CASSFFRTSGTGSTGELFF.

The CDR3 loop reads CASSSWTGAGSPLHF. The CDR3, as DNA: TGTGCCAGCAGTTCCTGGACAGGGGCAGGCTCACCCCTCCACTTT. The genes are TRBV12-3 or TRBV12-4 and TRBJ1-6; TRBD1 aligns across 9 bases. V lost 4 bases and J lost 10; bases outside the gene matches: 8. This CDR3 region has 15 residues.

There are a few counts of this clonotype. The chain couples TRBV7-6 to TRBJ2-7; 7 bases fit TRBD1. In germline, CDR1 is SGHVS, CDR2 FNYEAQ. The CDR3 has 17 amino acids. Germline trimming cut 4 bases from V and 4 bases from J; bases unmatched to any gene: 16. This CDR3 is CASSSPALRDRPYEQYF. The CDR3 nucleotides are TGTGCCAGCAGCTCCCCAGCGCTACGGGACAGACCGTACGAGCAGTACTTC.

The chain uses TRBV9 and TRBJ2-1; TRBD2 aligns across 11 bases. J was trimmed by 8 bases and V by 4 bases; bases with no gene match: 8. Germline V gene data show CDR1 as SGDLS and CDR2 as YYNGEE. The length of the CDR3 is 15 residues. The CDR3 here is CASSMIAGGPYEQFF. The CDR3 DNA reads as TGTGCCAGCAGCATGATAGCGGGAGGGCCATATGAGCAGTTCTTC.

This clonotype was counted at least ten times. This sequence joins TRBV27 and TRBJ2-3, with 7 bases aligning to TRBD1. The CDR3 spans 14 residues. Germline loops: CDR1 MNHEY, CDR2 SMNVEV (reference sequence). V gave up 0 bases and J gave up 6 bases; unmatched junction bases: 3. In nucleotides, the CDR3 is TGTGCCAGCAGTTTATCGCAGGGGGAGGATACGCAGTATTTT. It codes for CASSLSQGEDTQYF.

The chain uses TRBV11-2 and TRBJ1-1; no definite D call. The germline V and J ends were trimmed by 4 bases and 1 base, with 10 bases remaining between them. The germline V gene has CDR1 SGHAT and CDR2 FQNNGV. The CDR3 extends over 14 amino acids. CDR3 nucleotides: TGTGCCAGCAGCTCGTCCCTAGCGAACACTGAAGCTTTCTTT. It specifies CASSSSLANTEAFF.

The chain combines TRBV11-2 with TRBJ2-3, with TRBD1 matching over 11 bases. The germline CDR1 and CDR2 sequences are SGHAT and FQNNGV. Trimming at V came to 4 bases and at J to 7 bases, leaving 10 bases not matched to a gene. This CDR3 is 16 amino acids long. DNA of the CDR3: TGTGCCAGCAGCTCTCTCCGGGGACAGGGGGAGAATACGCAGTATTTT. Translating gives CASSSLRGQGENTQYF.

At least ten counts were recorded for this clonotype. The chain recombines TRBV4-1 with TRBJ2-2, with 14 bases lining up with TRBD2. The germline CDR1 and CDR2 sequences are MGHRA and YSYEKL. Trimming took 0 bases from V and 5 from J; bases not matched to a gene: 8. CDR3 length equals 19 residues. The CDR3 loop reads CASSQDRTTSGRVTGELFF. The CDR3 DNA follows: TGCGCCAGCAGCCAAGATCGCACGACTAGCGGGAGGGTTACCGGGGAGCTGTTTTTT.

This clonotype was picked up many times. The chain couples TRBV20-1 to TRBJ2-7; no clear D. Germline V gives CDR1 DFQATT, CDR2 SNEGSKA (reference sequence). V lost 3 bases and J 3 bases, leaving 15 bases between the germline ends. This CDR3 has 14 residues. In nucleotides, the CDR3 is TGCAGTGCTAGTCAGTCCCGGGCCTTCTACGAGCAGTACTTC. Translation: CSASQSRAFYEQYF.

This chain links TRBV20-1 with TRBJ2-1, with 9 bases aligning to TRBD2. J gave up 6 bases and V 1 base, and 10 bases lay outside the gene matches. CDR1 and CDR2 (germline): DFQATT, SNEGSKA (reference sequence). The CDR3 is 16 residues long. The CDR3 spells CSARGPLAGSLNEQFF. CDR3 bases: TGCAGTGCTAGAGGTCCCCTAGCGGGAAGCCTCAATGAGCAGTTCTTC.

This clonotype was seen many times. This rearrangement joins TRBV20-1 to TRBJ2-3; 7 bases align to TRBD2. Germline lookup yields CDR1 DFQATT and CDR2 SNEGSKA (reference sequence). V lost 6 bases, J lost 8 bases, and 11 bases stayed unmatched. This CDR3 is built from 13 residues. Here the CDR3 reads CSAQSGTEGTQYF. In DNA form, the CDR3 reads TGCAGTGCCCAAAGCGGGACTGAGGGTACGCAGTATTTT.

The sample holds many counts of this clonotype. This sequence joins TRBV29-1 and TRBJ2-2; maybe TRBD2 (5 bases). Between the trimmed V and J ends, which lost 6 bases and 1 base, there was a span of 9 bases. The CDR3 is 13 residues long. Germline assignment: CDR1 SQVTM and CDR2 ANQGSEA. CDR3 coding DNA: TGCAGCGTCTCGGAGGAGAACACCGGGGAGCTGTTTTTT. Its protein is CSVSEENTGELFF.

The CDR3 region is CASSQESVGLYQPQHF. The CDR3 DNA is TGCGCCAGCAGCCAAGAATCCGTAGGGCTCTATCAGCCCCAGCATTTT. The chain combines TRBV4-1 with TRBJ1-5; D unclear. This CDR3 comprises 16 residues. Germline loops: CDR1 MGHRA, CDR2 YSYEKL. Trimming removed 0 bases from V and 5 bases from J, with 14 bases in between.

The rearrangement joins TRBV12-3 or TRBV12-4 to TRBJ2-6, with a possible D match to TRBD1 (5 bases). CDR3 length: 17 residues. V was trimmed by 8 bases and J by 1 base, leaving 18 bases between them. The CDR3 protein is CASGQRTYSSGANVLTF. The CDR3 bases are TGTGCCAGCGGACAACGGACCTACAGTTCTGGGGCCAACGTCCTGACTTTC.

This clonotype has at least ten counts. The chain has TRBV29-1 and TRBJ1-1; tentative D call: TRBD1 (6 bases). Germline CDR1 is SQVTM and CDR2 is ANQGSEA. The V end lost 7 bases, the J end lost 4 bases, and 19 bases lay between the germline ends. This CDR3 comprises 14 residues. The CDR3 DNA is TGCAGCGCGCACAGGGATGGGATTGGCACTGAAGCTTTCTTT. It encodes CSAHRDGIGTEAFF. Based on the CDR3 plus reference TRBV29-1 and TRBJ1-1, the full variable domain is SAVISQKPSRDICQRGTSLTIQCQVDSQVTMMFWYRQQPGQSLTLIATANQGSEATYESGFVIDKFPISRPNLTFSTLTVSNMSPEDSSIYLCSAHRDGIGTEAFFGQGTRLTVV.

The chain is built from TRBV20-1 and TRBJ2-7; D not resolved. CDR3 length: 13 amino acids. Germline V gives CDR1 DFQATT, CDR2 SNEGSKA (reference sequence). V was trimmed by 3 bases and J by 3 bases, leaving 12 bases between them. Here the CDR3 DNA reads TGCAGTGCTAGCCGACGGAGTTACTACGAGCAGTACTTC. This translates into CSASRRSYYEQYF.

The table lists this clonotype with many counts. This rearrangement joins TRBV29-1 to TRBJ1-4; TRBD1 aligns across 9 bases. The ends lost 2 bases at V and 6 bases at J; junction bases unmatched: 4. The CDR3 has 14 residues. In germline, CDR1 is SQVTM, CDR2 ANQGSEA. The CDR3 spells CSVERTGDHEKLFF. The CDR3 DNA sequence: TGCAGCGTTGAAAGGACAGGGGATCATGAAAAACTGTTTTTT.

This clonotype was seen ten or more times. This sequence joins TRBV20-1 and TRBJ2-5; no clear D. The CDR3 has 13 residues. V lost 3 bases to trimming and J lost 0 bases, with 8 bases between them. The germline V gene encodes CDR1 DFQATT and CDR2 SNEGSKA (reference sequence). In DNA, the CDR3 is TGCAGTGCTAGTTACACTAACCAAGAGACCCAGTACTTC. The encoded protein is CSASYTNQETQYF.

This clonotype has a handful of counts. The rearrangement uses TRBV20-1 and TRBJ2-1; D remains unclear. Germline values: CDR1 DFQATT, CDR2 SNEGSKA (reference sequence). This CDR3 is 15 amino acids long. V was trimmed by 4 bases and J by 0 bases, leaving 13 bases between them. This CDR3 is CSATGPSSSYNEQFF. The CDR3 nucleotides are TGCAGTGCTACCGGACCCTCAAGCTCCTACAATGAGCAGTTCTTC.

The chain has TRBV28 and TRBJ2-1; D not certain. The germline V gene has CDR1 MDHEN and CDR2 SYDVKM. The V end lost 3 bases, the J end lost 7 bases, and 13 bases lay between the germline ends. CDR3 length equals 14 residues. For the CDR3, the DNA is TGTGCCAGCAGTTTTCTGTTGTCGAATAATGAGCAGTTCTTC. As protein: CASSFLLSNNEQFF.

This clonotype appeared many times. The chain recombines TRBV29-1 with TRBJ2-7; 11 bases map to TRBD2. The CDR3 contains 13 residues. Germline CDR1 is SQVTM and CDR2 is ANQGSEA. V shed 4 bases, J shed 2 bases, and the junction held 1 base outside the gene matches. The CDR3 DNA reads TGCAGCGTTGCACTAGCGGGAGCCTACGAGCAGTACTTC. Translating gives CSVALAGAYEQYF.

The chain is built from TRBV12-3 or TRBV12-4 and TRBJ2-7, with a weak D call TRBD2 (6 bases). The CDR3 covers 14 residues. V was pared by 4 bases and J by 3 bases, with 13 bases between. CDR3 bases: TGTGCCAGCAGTTCCTACGGGAGCCGCTACGAGCAGTACTTC. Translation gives CASSSYGSRYEQYF.

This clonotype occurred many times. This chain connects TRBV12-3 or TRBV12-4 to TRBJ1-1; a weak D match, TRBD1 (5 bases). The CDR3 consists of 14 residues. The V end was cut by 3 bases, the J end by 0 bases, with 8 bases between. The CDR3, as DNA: TGTGCCAGCAGTTTCGGGACGGTGAACACTGAAGCTTTCTTT. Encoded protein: CASSFGTVNTEAFF.